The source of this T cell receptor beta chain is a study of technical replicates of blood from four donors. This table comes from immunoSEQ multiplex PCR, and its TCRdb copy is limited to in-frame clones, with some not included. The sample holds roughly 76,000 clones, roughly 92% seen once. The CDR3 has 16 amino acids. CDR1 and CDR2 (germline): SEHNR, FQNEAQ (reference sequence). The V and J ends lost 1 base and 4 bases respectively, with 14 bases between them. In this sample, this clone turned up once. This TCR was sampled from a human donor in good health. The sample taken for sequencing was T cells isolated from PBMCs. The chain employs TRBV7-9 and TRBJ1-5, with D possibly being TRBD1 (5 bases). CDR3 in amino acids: CASSLGAGKVNQPQHF. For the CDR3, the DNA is TGTGCCAGCAGCTTAGGGGCAGGGAAAGTAAATCAGCCCCAGCATTTT.